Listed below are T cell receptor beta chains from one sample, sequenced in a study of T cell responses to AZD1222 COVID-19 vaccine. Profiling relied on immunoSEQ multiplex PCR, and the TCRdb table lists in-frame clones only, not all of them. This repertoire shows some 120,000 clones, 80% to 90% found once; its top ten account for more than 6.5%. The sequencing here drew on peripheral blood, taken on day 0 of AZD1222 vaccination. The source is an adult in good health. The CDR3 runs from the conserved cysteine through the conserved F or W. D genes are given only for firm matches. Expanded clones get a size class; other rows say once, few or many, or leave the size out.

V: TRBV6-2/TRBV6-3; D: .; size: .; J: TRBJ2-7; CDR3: CASSPGTATYEQYF; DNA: TGTGCCAGCAGTCCCGGGACGGCCACCTACGAGCAGTACTTC
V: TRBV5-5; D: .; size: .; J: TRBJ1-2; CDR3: CASSTRQHYGYTF; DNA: TGTGCCAGCAGCACGCGTCAGCACTATGGCTACACCTTC
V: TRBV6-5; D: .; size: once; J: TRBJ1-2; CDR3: CASSSQGNGYTF; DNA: TGTGCCAGCAGTTCCCAGGGAAATGGCTACACCTTC
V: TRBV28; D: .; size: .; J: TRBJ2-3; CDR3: CASSFDGVDTDTQYF; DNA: TGTGCCAGCAGTTTCGACGGGGTTGACACAGATACGCAGTATTTT
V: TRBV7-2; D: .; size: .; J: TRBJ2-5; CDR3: CASSFVQLSSETQYF; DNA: TGTGCCAGCAGCTTCGTGCAGCTGAGTTCAGAGACCCAGTACTTC
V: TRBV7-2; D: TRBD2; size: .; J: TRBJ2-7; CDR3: CASSLGLAGTYEQYF; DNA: TGTGCCAGCAGCCTCGGGCTAGCGGGGACCTACGAGCAGTACTTC
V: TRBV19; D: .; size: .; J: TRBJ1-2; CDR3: CASRGLTNYGYTF; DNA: TGTGCCAGTAGGGGGCTTACTAACTATGGCTACACCTTC
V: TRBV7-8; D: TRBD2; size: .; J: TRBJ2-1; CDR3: CASSRERGGSYNEQFF; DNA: TGTGCCAGCAGCCGGGAGCGGGGGGGCTCCTACAATGAGCAGTTCTTC
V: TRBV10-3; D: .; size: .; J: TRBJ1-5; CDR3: CAISAAGDYQPQHF; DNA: TGTGCCATCAGTGCGGCAGGGGACTATCAGCCCCAGCATTTT
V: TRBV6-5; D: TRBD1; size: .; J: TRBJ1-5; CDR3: CASSWTGTLDQPQHF; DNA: TGTGCCAGCAGTTGGACAGGCACTCTGGATCAGCCCCAGCATTTT
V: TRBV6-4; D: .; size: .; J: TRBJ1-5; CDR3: CASSASAGTQPQHF; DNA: TGTGCCAGCAGTGCATCAGCAGGGACTCAGCCCCAGCATTTT
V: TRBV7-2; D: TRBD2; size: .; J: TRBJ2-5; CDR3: CASSLPLAGAQETQYF; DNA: TGTGCCAGCAGCTTGCCTCTAGCGGGGGCCCAAGAGACCCAGTACTTC
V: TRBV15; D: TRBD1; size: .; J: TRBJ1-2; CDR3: CATSRDHQGAGGYTF; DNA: TGTGCCACCAGCAGAGATCACCAGGGGGCAGGTGGCTACACCTTC
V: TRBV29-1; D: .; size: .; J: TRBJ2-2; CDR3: CSVSPGTNPGELFF; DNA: TGCAGCGTTAGTCCCGGGACCAACCCCGGGGAGCTGTTTTTT
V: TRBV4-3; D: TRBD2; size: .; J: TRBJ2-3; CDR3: CASSQGRGAGGGDTQYF; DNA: TGCGCCAGCAGCCAGGGTCGGGGAGCGGGAGGTGGAGATACGCAGTATTTT
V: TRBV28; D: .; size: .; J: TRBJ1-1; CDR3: CASSDPDRLPQGTEAFF; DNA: TGTGCCAGCAGTGACCCGGACAGACTCCCGCAGGGCACTGAAGCTTTCTTT
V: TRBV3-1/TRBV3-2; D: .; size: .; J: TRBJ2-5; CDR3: CASSQWEETQYF; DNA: TGTGCCAGCAGCCAATGGGAAGAGACCCAGTACTTC
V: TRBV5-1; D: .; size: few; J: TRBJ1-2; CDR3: CASSLDYKAGNYGYTF; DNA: TGCGCCAGCAGCTTGGACTATAAGGCAGGAAACTATGGCTACACCTTC
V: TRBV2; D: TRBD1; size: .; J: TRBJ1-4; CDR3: CASSGQGATNEKLFF; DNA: TGTGCCAGCAGTGGGCAGGGGGCTACTAATGAAAAACTGTTTTTT
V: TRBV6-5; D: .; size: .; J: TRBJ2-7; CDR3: CASSYSESYEQYF; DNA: TGTGCCAGCAGTTACTCGGAATCCTACGAGCAGTACTTC
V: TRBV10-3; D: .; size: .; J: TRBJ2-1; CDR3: CATTWSGENEQFF; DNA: TGTGCCACCACTTGGTCGGGTGAGAATGAGCAGTTCTTC
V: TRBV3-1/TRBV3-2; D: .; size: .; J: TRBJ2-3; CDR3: CASSQVWGSTTDTQYF; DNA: TGTGCCAGCAGCCAAGTTTGGGGAAGTACCACAGATACGCAGTATTTT
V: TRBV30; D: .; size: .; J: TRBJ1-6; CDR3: CAWSGGAGSPLHF; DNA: TGTGCCTGGAGTGGAGGGGCCGGTTCACCCCTCCACTTT
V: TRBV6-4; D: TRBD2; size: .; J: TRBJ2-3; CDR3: CASSSTGTSESDTQYF; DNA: TGTGCCAGCAGCAGCACCGGGACTAGCGAATCAGATACGCAGTATTTT
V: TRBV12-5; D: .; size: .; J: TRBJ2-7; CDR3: CASGLLGRSSGGHEQYF; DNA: TGTGCTAGTGGTTTGCTAGGAAGGAGTTCCGGAGGTCACGAGCAGTACTTC
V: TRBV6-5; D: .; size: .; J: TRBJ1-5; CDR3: CASSYSGVTNQPQHF; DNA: TGTGCCAGCAGTTACTCGGGGGTTACTAATCAGCCCCAGCATTTT
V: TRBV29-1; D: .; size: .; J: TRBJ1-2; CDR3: CSVEGTAKGYGYTF; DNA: TGCAGCGTTGAAGGGACAGCCAAGGGCTATGGCTACACCTTC
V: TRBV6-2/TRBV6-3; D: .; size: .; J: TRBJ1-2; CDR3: CASSYSRSLRGYTF; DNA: TGTGCCAGCAGTTACTCTCGGTCCCTGCGGGGCTACACCTTC
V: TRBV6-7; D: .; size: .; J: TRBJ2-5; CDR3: CASRRTHRDIRGETQYF; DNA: TGTGCCAGCAGACGTACTCACCGGGACATTCGAGGAGAGACCCAGTACTTC
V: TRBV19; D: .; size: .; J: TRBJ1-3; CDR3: CACSPWGGSGNTIYF; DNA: TGTGCGTGCTCTCCTTGGGGGGGCTCTGGAAACACCATATATTTT
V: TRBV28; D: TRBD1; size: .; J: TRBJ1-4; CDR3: CASSSPGQANEKLFF; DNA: TGTGCCAGCAGTTCACCGGGACAGGCTAATGAAAAACTGTTTTTT
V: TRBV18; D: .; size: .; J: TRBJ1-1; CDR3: CASSTTENTEAFF; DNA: TGTGCCAGCTCAACAACAGAGAACACTGAAGCTTTCTTT
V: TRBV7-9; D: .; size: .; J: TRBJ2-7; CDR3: CASSLFQGGSEQYF; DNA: TGTGCCAGCAGCTTATTCCAGGGTGGATCCGAGCAGTACTTC
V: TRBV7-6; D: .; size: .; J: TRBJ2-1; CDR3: CASSRSNEQFF; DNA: TGTGCCAGCTCGAGGTCGAATGAGCAGTTCTTC
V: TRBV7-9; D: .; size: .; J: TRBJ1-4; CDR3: CASSSGLGGNEKLFF; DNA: TGTGCCAGCAGCTCCGGACTTGGGGGGAATGAAAAACTGTTTTTT
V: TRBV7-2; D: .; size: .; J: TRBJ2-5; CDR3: CASSLHALPGQETQYF; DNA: TGTGCCAGCAGCCTACACGCCCTCCCGGGTCAAGAGACCCAGTACTTC
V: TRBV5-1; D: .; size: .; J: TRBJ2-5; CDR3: CASSQGHDGETQYF; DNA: TGCGCCAGCAGCCAGGGCCACGACGGGGAGACCCAGTACTTC